This TCR beta chain was sequenced in a study of T cells after yellow fever vaccination. Study findings and constraints: Researchers noted that a small share of clonotypes showed up in both CD4 and CD8 compartments. Most primary-vaccination clones recurred post-booster (approximately 95% CD4, around 90% CD8). High-abundance clonotypes from the bulk population could contaminate FACS-sorted repertoires.

J was trimmed by 4 bases and V by 3 bases; bases with no gene match: 3. This CDR3 is 14 amino acids long. Germline CDR1 is SGHAT and CDR2 is FQNNGV. Remarks on this clonotype: The antigen remains undetermined.

In making TCR cDNA, 5'RACE template switching added a universal primer site and UMIs to it. One entry per CDR3 protein, called by TCRdb with MiXCR from the 5' RACE reads. Of around 320,000 distinct CDR3 sequences in the sample, around 10% were seen once. The TCR originated in a man younger than 35 who received the YFV17D yellow fever vaccine. Here the sequenced sample was CD4+ T cells sorted from PBMCs, taken 45 days after the yellow fever booster vaccination. This chain joins TRBV11-2 and TRBJ2-1; the match to TRBD2 covers 7 bases. The CDR3 region has the DNA TGTGCCAGCAGCTTGAGCGGGGTTTACAATGAGCAGTTCTTC. As protein: CASSLSGVYNEQFF.